The sequence of this T cell receptor beta chain was determined in a study of blood T cell repertoires in COVID-19. The table came from immunoSEQ multiplex PCR; TCRdb's copy has only in-frame clones and leaves some out. The sample lists 60,000 or so clones, around nine tenths occurring once. Trimming removed 4 bases from V and 5 bases from J; junction bases left unmatched: 6. Germline V CDR1 and CDR2: SGHNT, YYREEE (reference sequence). The CDR3 runs to 14 residues. The rearrangement links TRBV5-4 to TRBJ2-7; 10 nucleotides agree with TRBD2. The material sequenced was peripheral blood. The source of this sequence is a woman aged 70-85 years with active COVID-19. CDR3 loop: CASSERGLADEQYF. DNA for the CDR3: TGTGCCAGCAGCGAGAGAGGACTAGCGGACGAGCAGTACTTC.